The present T cell receptor (beta chain) was sequenced within a study of cytomegalovirus exposure and HLA in healthy donors. Study-wide results and caveats: Most of the TCR beta V segments (in an earlier analysis) were productive either about 90% or about 30% of the time. Within a later analysis, the majority of CMV-associated TCR beta chains appeared HLA-restricted.

In this sample, this clone turned up a few times. Its antigen is not identified. The PCR ran on 60 Vbeta and 13 Jbeta primers. TCRdb's copy holds only in-frame clones and misses some; the assay was immunoSEQ multiplex PCR. The table records roughly 98,000 clones, under 85% of them present only once. The J segment lost 2 bases and the V segment lost 0 bases, leaving 8 bases of the junction unmatched. Germline CDR1 reads LGHNA; CDR2 reads YSLEER. The CDR3 contains 18 residues. The specimen was PBMCs. The chain is built from TRBV4-3 and TRBJ2-4, with 9 bases aligning to TRBD1. The origin of this receptor is a man in his forties or fifties in good health and CMV-seronegative. The DNA for the CDR3 is TGCGCCAGCAGCCAAGATTTGGGACAGGGTTCCCCCAAAAACATTCAGTACTTC. Translated, it gives CASSQDLGQGSPKNIQYF.